The source of this TCR beta chain is a study of T cell changes during pregnancy in multiple sclerosis. Sequencing used immunoSEQ multiplex PCR; TCRdb keeps in-frame clones, though not all of them. The sample records under 45,000 clones, roughly 91% being singletons. Trimming stripped 3 bases from V and 1 base from J, with 9 bases between. Germline lookup yields CDR1 MNHNS and CDR2 SASEGT. This CDR3 has 14 residues. This clone came up once. This receptor was obtained from a female donor in good health, enrolled as a control in a pregnancy study. Source: CD4+ T cells from peripheral blood mononuclear cells, taken in the second trimester of pregnancy. J is TRBJ1-1 and V is TRBV6-1; D perhaps matches TRBD1 (6 bases). CDR3 sequence (DNA): TGTGCCAGCAGTGATGGGACACCGAACACTGAAGCTTTCTTT. It translates to CASSDGTPNTEAFF.